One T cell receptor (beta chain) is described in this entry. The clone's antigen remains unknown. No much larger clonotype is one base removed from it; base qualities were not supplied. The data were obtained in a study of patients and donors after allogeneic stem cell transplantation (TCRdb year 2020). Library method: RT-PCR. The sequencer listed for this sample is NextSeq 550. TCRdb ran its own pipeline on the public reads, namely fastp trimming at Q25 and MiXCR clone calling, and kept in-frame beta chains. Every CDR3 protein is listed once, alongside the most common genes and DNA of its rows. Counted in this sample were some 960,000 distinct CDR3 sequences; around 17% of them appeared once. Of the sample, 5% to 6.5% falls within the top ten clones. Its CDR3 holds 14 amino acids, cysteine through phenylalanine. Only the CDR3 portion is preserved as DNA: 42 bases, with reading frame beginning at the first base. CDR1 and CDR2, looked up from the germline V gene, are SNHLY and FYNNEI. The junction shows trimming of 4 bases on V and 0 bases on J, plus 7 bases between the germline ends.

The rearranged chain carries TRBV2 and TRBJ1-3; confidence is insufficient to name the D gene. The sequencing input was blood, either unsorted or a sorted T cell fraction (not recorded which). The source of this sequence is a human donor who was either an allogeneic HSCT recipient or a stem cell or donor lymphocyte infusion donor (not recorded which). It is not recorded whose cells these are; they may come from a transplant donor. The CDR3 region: CASSGRISGNTIYF. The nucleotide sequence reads TGTGCCAGCAGTGGTAGAATCTCTGGAAACACCATATATTTT.